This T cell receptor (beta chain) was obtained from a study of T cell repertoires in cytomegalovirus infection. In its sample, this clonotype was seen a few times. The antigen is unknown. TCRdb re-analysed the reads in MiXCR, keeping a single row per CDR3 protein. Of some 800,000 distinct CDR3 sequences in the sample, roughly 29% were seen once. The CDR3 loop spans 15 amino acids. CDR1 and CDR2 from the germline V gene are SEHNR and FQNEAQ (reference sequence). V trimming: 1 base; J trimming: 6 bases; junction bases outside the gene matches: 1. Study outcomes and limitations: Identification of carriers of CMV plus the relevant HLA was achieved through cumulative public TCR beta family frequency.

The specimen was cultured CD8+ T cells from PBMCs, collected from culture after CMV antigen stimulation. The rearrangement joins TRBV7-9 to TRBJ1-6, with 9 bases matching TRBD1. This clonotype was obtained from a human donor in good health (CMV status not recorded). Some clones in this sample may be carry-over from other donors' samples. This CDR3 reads CASSLGDRVNSPLHF. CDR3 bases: TGTGCCAGCAGCTTAGGGGACAGGGTTAATTCACCCCTCCACTTT.